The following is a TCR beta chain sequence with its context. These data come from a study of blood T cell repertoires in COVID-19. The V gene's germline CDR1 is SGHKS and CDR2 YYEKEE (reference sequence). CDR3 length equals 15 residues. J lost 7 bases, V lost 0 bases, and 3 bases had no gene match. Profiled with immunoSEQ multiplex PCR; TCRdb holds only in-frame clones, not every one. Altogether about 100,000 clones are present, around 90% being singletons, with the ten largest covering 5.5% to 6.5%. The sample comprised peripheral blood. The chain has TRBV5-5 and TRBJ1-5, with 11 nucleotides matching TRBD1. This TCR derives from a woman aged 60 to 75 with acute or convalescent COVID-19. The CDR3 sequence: CASSLGWTGGQPQHF. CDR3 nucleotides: TGTGCCAGCAGCTTGGGGTGGACAGGGGGCCAGCCCCAGCATTTT.